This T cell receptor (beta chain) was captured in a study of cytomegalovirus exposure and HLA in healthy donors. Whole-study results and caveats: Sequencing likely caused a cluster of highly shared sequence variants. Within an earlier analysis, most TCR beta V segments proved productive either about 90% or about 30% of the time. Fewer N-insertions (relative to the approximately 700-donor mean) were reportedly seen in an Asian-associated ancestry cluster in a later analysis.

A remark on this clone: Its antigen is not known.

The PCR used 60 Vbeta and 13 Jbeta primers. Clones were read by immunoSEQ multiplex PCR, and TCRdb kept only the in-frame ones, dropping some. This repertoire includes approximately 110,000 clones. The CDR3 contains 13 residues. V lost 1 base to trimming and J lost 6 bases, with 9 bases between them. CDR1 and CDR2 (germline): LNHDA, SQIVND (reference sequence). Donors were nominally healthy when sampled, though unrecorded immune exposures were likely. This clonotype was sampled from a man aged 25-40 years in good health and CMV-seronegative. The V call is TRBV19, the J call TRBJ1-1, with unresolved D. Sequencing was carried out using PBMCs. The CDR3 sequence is CASSIGRGAEAFF. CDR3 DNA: TGTGCCAGTAGTATAGGACGGGGTGCTGAAGCTTTCTTT.